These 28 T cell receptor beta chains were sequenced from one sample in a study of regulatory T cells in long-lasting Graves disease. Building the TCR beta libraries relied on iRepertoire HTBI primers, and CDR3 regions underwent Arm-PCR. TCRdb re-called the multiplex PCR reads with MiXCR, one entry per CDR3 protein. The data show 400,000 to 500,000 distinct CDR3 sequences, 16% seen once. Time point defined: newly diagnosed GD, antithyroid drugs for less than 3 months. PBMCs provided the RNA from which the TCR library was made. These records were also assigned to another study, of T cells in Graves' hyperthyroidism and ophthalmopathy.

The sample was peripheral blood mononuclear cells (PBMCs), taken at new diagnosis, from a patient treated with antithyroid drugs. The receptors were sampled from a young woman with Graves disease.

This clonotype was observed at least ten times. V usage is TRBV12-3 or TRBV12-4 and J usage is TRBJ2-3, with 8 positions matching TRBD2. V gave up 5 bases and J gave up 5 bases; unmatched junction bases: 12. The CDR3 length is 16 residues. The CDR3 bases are TGTGCCAGCAGTACTCCTCAGCGGGAGAGGGGAGATACGCAGTATTTT. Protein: CASSTPQRERGDTQYF.

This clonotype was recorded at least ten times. CDR3 nucleotides: TGCAGCGTTGAATCGGGTTGGGGCTTGAACACTGAAGCTTTCTTT. Encoded protein: CSVESGWGLNTEAFF. The gene calls are TRBV29-1 and TRBJ1-1; tentative D call: TRBD1 (5 bases). Trimming took off 2 bases at V and 0 bases at J, with 13 bases between the two ends. The length of the CDR3 is 15 residues. Germline CDR1 reads SQVTM; CDR2 reads ANQGSEA.

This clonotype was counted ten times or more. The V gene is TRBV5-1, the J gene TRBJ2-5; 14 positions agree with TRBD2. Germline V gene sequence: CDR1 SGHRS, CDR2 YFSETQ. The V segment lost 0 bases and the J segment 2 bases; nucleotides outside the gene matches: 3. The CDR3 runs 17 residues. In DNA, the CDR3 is TGCGCCAGCAGCTTGGGGGGGACTAGCGGGGGTCAAGAGACCCAGTACTTC. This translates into CASSLGGTSGGQETQYF.

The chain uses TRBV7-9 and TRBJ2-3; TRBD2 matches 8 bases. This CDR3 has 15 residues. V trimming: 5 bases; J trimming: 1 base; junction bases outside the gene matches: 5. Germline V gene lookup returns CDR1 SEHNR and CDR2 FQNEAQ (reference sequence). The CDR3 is CASSRGTSGTDTQYF. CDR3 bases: TGTGCCAGCAGCCGAGGGACTAGTGGCACAGATACGCAGTATTTT.

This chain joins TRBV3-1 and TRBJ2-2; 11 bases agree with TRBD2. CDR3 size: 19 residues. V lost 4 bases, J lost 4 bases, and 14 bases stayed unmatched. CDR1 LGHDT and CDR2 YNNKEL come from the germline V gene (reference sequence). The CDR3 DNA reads TGTGCCAGCAGCCTAACTCCGGGACTAGCGGAGGGTTCCACCGGGGAGCTGTTTTTT. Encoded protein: CASSLTPGLAEGSTGELFF.

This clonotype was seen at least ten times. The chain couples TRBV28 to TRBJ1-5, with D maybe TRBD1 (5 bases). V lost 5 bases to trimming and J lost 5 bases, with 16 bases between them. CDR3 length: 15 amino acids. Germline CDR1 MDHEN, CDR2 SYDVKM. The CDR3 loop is CASSPGGGAHQPQHF. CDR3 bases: TGTGCCAGCAGTCCGGGGGGGGGAGCACATCAGCCCCAGCATTTT.

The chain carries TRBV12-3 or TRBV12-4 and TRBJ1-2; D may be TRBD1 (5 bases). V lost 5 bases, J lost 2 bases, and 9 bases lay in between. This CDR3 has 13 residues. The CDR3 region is CASSGDLNYGYTF. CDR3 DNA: TGTGCCAGCAGTGGGGACCTAAACTATGGCTACACCTTC.

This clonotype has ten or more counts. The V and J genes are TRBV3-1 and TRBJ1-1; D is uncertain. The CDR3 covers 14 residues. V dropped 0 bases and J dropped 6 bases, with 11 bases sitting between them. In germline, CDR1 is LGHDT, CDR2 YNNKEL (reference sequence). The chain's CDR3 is CASSQDWSVAEAFF. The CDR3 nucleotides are TGTGCCAGCAGCCAAGATTGGAGCGTCGCTGAAGCTTTCTTT.

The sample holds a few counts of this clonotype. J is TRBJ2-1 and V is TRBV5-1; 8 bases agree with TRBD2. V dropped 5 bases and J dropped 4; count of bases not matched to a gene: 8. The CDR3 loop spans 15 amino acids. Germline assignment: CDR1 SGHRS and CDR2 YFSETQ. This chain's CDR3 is CASRTAGETYNEQFF. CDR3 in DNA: TGCGCCAGCAGGACAGCGGGAGAGACATACAATGAGCAGTTCTTC.

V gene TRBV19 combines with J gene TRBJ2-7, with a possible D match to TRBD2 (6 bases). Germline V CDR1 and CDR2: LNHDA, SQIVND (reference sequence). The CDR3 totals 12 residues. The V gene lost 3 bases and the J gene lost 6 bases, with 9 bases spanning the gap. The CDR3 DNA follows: TGTGCCAGTAGTATCAGGCGGGGCGAGCAGTACTTC. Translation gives CASSIRRGEQYF.

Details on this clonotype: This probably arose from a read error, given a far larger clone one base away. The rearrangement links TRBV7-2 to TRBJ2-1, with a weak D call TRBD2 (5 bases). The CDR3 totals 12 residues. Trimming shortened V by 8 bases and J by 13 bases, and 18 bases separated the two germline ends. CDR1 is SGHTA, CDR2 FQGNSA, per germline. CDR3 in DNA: TGTGCCAGCGGACGGGAACAAGAGACCCAGTTCTTC. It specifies CASGREQETQFF.

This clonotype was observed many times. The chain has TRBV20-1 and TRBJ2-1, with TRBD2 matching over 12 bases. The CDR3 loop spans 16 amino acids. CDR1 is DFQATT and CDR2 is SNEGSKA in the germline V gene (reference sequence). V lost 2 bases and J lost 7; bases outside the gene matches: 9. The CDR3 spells CSARSPGLAGWNEQFF. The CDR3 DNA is TGCAGTGCTAGATCCCCGGGACTAGCGGGTTGGAATGAGCAGTTCTTC.

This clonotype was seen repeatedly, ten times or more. CDR3 nucleotides: TGTGCCAGCAGTCTGATAACAGGCCCCTACGAGCAGTACTTC. This codes for CASSLITGPYEQYF. The chain has TRBV28 and TRBJ2-7; weak D call: TRBD1 (5 bases). The CDR3 extends over 14 amino acids. Germline V gives CDR1 MDHEN, CDR2 SYDVKM. Trimming removed 5 bases at V and 2 bases at J, with 13 bases between.

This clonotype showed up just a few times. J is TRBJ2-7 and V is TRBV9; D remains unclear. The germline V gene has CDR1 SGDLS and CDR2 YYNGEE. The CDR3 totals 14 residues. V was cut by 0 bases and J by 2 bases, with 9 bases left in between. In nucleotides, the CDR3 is TGTGCCAGCAGCGTAGGGCCCTTAACCTACGAGCAGTACTTC. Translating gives CASSVGPLTYEQYF.

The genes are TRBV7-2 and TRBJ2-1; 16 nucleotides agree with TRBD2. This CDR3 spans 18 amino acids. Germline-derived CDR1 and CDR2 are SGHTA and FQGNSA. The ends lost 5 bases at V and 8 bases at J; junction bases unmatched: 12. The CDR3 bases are TGTGCCAGCAGCGCGGCCGGGACTAGCGGGGGGGCTTGGGATGAGCAGTTCTTC. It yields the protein CASSAAGTSGGAWDEQFF.

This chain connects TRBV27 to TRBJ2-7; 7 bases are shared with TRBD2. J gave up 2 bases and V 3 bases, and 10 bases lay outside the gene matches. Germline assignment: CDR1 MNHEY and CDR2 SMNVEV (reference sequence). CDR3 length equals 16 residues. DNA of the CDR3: TGTGCCAGCAGTTTTTTAAGCGGGACCCACCCCTACGAGCAGTACTTC. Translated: CASSFLSGTHPYEQYF.

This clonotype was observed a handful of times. The DNA of the CDR3 is TGTGCCAGCAGCCGAAAAGGGACTAAGCCGGATACGCAGTATTTT. Protein product: CASSRKGTKPDTQYF. The V and J genes are TRBV7-9 and TRBJ2-3; TRBD2 matches at 7 bases. CDR1 and CDR2 from the germline V gene are SEHNR and FQNEAQ (reference sequence). CDR3 length equals 15 residues. J lost 6 bases, V lost 5 bases, and 11 bases had no gene match.

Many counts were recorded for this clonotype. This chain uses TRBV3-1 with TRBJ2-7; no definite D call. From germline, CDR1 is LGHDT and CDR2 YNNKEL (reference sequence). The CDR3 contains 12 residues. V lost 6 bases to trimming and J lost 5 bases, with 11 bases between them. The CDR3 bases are TGTGCCAGCAGACTCGGGTACAACGAGCAGTACTTC. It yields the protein CASRLGYNEQYF.

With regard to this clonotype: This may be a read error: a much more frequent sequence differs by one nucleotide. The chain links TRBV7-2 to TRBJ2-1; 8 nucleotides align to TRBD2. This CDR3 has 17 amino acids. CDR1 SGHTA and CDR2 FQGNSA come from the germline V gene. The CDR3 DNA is TGTGCCAGCAGCCCCCGCCCGAGCGGGAGAGACTACAATGATCAGTTCTTC. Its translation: CASSPRPSGRDYNDQFF.

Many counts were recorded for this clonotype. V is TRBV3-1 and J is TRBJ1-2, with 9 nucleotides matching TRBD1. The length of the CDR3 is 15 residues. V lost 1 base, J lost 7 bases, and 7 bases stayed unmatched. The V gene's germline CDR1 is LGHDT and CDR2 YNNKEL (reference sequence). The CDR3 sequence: CASSQAGQGLAGYTF. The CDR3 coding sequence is TGTGCCAGCAGCCAAGCCGGACAGGGGCTGGCTGGCTACACCTTC.

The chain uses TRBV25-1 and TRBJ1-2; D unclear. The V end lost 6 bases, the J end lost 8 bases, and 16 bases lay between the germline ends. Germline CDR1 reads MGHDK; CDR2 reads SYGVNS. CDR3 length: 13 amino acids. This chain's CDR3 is CASRPGYEYGYTF. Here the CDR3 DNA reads TGTGCCAGCAGGCCGGGGTACGAATACGGCTACACCTTC.

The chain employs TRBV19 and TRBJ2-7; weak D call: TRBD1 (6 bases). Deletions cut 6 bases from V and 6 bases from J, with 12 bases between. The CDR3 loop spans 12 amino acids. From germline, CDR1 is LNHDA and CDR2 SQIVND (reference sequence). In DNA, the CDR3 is TGTGCCAGTAGCAGCACAGGGTTCGAGCAGTACTTC. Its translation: CASSSTGFEQYF.

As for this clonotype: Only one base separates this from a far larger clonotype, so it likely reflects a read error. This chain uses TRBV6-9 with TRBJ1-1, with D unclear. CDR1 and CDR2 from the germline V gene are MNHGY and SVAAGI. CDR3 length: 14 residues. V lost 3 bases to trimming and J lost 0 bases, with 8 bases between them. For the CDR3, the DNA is TGTGCCAGCAGTTACGAGGAAATGAACACTGAAGCTTTCTTT. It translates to CASSYEEMNTEAFF.

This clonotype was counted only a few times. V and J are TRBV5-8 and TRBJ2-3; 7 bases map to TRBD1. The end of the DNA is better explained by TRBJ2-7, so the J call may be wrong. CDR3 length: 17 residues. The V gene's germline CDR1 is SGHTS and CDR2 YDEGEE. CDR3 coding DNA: TGTGCCAGCAGCTTTGAGTTGTCCCCAGGGGGATACTACGAGCAGTACTTC. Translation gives CASSFELSPGGYYEQYF.

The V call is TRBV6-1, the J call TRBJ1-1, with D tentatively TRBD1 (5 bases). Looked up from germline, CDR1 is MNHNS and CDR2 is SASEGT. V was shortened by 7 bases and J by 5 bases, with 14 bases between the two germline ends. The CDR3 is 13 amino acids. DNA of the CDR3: TGTGCCAGCATAACTTGGGGGAATACTGAAGCTTTCTTT. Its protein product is CASITWGNTEAFF.

The DNA for the CDR3 is TGTGCCAGCAGCCCGATGGGGGAACGATCCTACGAGCAGTACTTC. Translated, it gives CASSPMGERSYEQYF. The chain carries TRBV27 and TRBJ2-7, with D perhaps being TRBD1 or TRBD2 (5 bases each). Germline lookup yields CDR1 MNHEY and CDR2 SMNVEV (reference sequence). The CDR3 is 15 amino acids. Trimming cost V 6 bases and J 1 base, with 16 bases left between them.

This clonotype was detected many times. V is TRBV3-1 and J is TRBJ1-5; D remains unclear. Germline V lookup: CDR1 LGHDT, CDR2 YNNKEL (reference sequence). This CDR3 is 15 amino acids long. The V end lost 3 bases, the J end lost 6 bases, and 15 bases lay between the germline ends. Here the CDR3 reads CASSQGGQFSQPQHF. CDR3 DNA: TGTGCCAGCAGCCAGGGTGGCCAGTTTTCTCAGCCCCAGCATTTT.

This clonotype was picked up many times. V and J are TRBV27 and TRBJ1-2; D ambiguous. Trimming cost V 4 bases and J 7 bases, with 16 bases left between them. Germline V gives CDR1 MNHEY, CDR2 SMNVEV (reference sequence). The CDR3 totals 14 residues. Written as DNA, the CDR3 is TGTGCCAGCAGTTCCCAGGTCCTGGCGGGTGGCTACACCTTC. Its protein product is CASSSQVLAGGYTF.